The 20 T cell receptor beta chains given below trace back to one sample, sequenced in a study of PD-1 blockade in classical Hodgkin lymphoma. The time point here: cycle 4 day 1 (C4D1), after less than seven weeks of nivolumab. Every patient relapsed after autologous stem cell transplantation, and brentuximab vedotin exposure varied. Clones were read by immunoSEQ multiplex PCR, and TCRdb kept only the in-frame ones, dropping some. This sample has tens of thousands of clones, with around nine tenths found just once. The material was peripheral blood mononuclear cells (PBMCs), obtained before the fourth cycle of nivolumab. The receptor set was obtained from a human donor with classical Hodgkin lymphoma.

The chain combines TRBV4-1 with TRBJ2-4; 7 positions agree with TRBD1. The V and J ends lost 3 bases and 0 bases, in that order; junction bases with no gene match: 8. The CDR3 loop spans 17 amino acids. The germline V gene encodes CDR1 MGHRA and CDR2 YSYEKL. Here the CDR3 DNA reads TGCGCCAGCAGCCATAGGGGGACAGTACTAGCCAAAAACATTCAGTACTTC. This encodes CASSHRGTVLAKNIQYF.

The chain employs TRBV19 and TRBJ2-7, with 10 bases lining up with TRBD2. V was clipped by 4 bases and J by 0 bases; unmatched bases: 3. This CDR3 spans 15 amino acids. Germline lookup yields CDR1 LNHDA and CDR2 SQIVND (reference sequence). The CDR3 here is CASSTRTSGSYEQYF. CDR3 DNA sequence: TGTGCCAGTAGTACCCGGACTAGCGGCTCCTACGAGCAGTACTTC.

This chain joins TRBV28 and TRBJ2-3, with a possible D match to TRBD2 (6 bases). This CDR3 spans 12 amino acids. Germline V gene data show CDR1 as MDHEN and CDR2 as SYDVKM. The ends were cut back, 4 bases at V and 8 bases at J, with 10 bases in the middle. This CDR3 reads CASSWDSTTQYF. Written as DNA, the CDR3 is TGTGCCAGCAGTTGGGACTCCACTACGCAGTATTTT.

The V call is TRBV21-1, the J call TRBJ2-1; TRBD2 is taken as the D call from the table, unchecked against the DNA. TRBV21-1 has pseudogene status. CDR3 length: 19 amino acids. CDR3 sequence (DNA): TGTGCCAGCAGCAAAAGACCCCACCCGACTAGCGCCTCCTACAATGAGCAGTTCTTC. Amino acid sequence: CASSKRPHPTSASYNEQFF.

A word on this clone: Within the sample, other DNA sequences also encode this same CDR3. The rearrangement links TRBV7-9 to TRBJ1-5; D not resolved. Germline CDR1 reads SEHNR; CDR2 reads FQNEAQ (reference sequence). Deletions cut 4 bases from V and 5 bases from J, with 15 bases between. This CDR3 contains 15 residues. CDR3 amino acids: CASSSLEKGDQPQHF. The CDR3 coding sequence is TGTGCCAGCAGCTCCCTGGAAAAGGGAGATCAGCCCCAGCATTTT. The variable domain in full, with the rest retrieved from reference TRBV7-9 and TRBJ1-5, is DTGVSQNPRHKITKRGQNVTFRCDPISEHNRLYWYRQTLGQGPEFLTYFQNEAQLEKSRLLSDRFSAERPKGSFSTLEIQRTEQGDSAMYLCASSSLEKGDQPQHFGDGTRLSIL.

This CDR3 is CATGYSNTGELFF. The CDR3 bases are TGTGCCACGGGATACTCAAACACCGGGGAGCTGTTTTTT. This sequence joins TRBV6-1 and TRBJ2-2, with D perhaps matching TRBD2 (5 bases). The CDR3 is 13 residues long. Germline CDR1 MNHNS, CDR2 SASEGT. Trimming shortened V by 10 bases and J by 2 bases, and 11 bases separated the two germline ends.

The CDR3: CASSLGGGVGMNTEAFF. For the CDR3, the DNA is TGCGCCAGCAGCTTAGGAGGGGGAGTGGGTATGAACACTGAAGCTTTCTTT. The gene calls are TRBV5-1 and TRBJ1-1; maybe TRBD1 (6 bases). Trimming cost V 2 bases and J 0 bases, with 17 bases left between them. Germline assignment: CDR1 SGHRS and CDR2 YFSETQ. CDR3 length equals 17 residues. Drawing the rest from reference TRBV5-1 and TRBJ1-1, the complete variable domain is KAGVTQTPRYLIKTRGQQVTLSCSPISGHRSVSWYQQTPGQGLQFLFEYFSETQRNKGNFPGRFSGRQFSNSRSEMNVSTLELGDSALYLCASSLGGGVGMNTEAFFGQGTRLTVV.

The chain has TRBV4-3 and TRBJ2-5, with TRBD2 matching over 10 bases. J lost 4 bases, V lost 0 bases, and 8 bases had no gene match. From germline, CDR1 is LGHNA and CDR2 YSLEER. The CDR3 loop spans 17 amino acids. The CDR3 DNA reads as TGCGCCAGCAGCCAAGAGGCTAGCGGGGGAGGTGCAGAGACCCAGTACTTC. Translating it yields CASSQEASGGGAETQYF.

This chain links TRBV9 with TRBJ2-1; 10 bases are a match to TRBD2. The CDR3 has 15 residues. V dropped 4 bases and J dropped 8; count of bases not matched to a gene: 9. Germline values: CDR1 SGDLS, CDR2 YYNGEE. The CDR3 is CASSPPAGGPHEQFF. The CDR3 DNA reads TGTGCCAGCAGCCCTCCAGCGGGGGGGCCTCATGAGCAGTTCTTC.

V gene TRBV19 combines with J gene TRBJ2-1, with a possible D match to TRBD1 (7 bases). This CDR3 spans 15 amino acids. Trimming took off 6 bases at V and 8 bases at J, with 20 bases between the two ends. Germline CDR1 is LNHDA and CDR2 is SQIVND (reference sequence). The CDR3 sequence is CASRVRAGGLDEQFF. In nucleotides, the CDR3 is TGTGCCAGTAGGGTGAGGGCAGGGGGGCTGGATGAGCAGTTCTTC. The variable domain in full, completed from reference TRBV19 and TRBJ2-1, reads DGGITQSPKYLFRKEGQNVTLSCEQNLNHDAMYWYRQDPGQGLRLIYYSQIVNDFQKGDIAEGYSVSREKKESFPLTVTSAQKNPTAFYLCASRVRAGGLDEQFFGPGTRLTVL.

This chain uses TRBV13 with TRBJ1-1; the match to TRBD1 covers 8 bases. CDR3 length: 14 residues. CDR1 PRHDT and CDR2 FYEKMQ come from the germline V gene (reference sequence). V gave up 0 bases and J gave up 5 bases; unmatched junction bases: 2. CDR3 loop: CASSLGDRVTEAFF. Here the CDR3 DNA reads TGTGCCAGCAGCTTAGGGGACAGGGTGACTGAAGCTTTCTTT.

The chain recombines TRBV5-4 with TRBJ2-2, with 7 bases lining up with TRBD1. CDR1 is SGHNT and CDR2 is YYREEE in the germline V gene (reference sequence). The V gene end was trimmed by 5 bases and the J gene end by 2 bases; junction bases not matched to a gene: 6. The CDR3 is 15 residues long. The chain's CDR3 is CASRADRRNTGELFF. The CDR3 DNA is TGTGCCAGCAGAGCGGACAGGCGCAACACCGGGGAGCTGTTTTTT.

The chain carries TRBV9 and TRBJ2-5; either TRBD1 or TRBD2 may supply D (5 bases each). The CDR3 loop spans 16 amino acids. Trimming stripped 4 bases from V and 5 bases from J, with 21 bases between. Germline lookup yields CDR1 SGDLS and CDR2 YYNGEE. CDR3 protein: CASSSNGAVPGETQYF. For the CDR3, the DNA is TGTGCCAGCAGCTCAAACGGGGCTGTACCTGGGGAGACCCAGTACTTC.

The chain joins TRBV19 to TRBJ2-3, with 8 bases lining up with TRBD2. The germline CDR1 and CDR2 sequences are LNHDA and SQIVND (reference sequence). With 5 bases clipped from V and 12 bases from J, the junction kept 16 bases outside the gene matches. This CDR3 region has 15 residues. The CDR3 loop reads CASSLGGQRGTPQYF. The CDR3 nucleotides are TGTGCCAGTAGTCTGGGGGGGCAGCGGGGGACCCCCCAGTATTTT.

The chain couples TRBV9 to TRBJ1-6; 12 nucleotides match TRBD1. This CDR3 comprises 15 residues. CDR1 is SGDLS, CDR2 YYNGEE, per germline. Germline trimming cut 2 bases from V and 10 bases from J; bases unmatched to any gene: 4. Here the CDR3 reads CASSVRDRGLSPLHF. In DNA form, the CDR3 reads TGTGCCAGCAGCGTCCGGGACAGGGGGCTCTCACCCCTCCACTTT.

The rearrangement uses TRBV2 and TRBJ1-2, with 7 bases matching TRBD1. The junction had 8 bases not matched to a gene; V was cut back by 6 bases and J by 4 bases. CDR1 SNHLY and CDR2 FYNNEI come from the germline V gene. This CDR3 contains 14 residues. The DNA of the CDR3 is TGTGCCAGCAGAGGGGACAGAACCACCTATGGCTACACCTTC. Translated, it gives CASRGDRTTYGYTF.

This chain joins TRBV27 and TRBJ2-2; 8 bases match TRBD1. V gave up 5 bases and J gave up 6 bases; unmatched junction bases: 11. The CDR3 sequence is 16 residues long. Germline V gene lookup returns CDR1 MNHEY and CDR2 SMNVEV (reference sequence). The CDR3 sequence is CASSPLSDRDPGELFF. CDR3 bases: TGTGCCAGCAGTCCCCTTTCGGACAGGGATCCCGGGGAGCTGTTTTTT.

This clone was counted between two and nine times. The chain links TRBV11-2 to TRBJ2-7; TRBD1 matches at 9 bases. Per the germline V gene, CDR1 is SGHAT and CDR2 is FQNNGV. V gave up 4 bases and J gave up 3 bases; unmatched junction bases: 7. This CDR3 contains 15 residues. CDR3 loop: CASSWADRGFYEQYF. The CDR3 DNA follows: TGTGCCAGCAGCTGGGCGGACAGGGGCTTCTACGAGCAGTACTTC.

This chain uses TRBV7-2 with TRBJ1-4, with D perhaps TRBD1 (6 bases). This CDR3 is built from 16 residues. The V gene's germline CDR1 is SGHTA and CDR2 FQGNSA. V lost 2 bases to trimming and J lost 13 bases, with 23 bases between them. The CDR3 region is CASSLWGALGEERLFF. The CDR3 coding sequence is TGTGCCAGCAGCTTATGGGGGGCGCTGGGGGAGGAACGACTGTTTTTT.

The chain has TRBV7-6 and TRBJ1-1; D is uncertain. Germline V gene sequence: CDR1 SGHVS, CDR2 FNYEAQ. CDR3 length: 14 amino acids. Deletions cut 1 base from V and 8 bases from J, with 14 bases between. The CDR3 sequence: CASSLEFSSTEAFF. The DNA for the CDR3 is TGTGCCAGCAGCTTAGAGTTCAGCTCCACCGAAGCTTTCTTT.